The source of this T cell receptor beta chain is a study of cytomegalovirus exposure and HLA in healthy donors. Study-level findings and limits: At a 0.05 false discovery rate, a later analysis found 15,000 to 20,000 TCR beta sequences to be associated with HLA alleles.

The PCR was carried out with 60 Vbeta primers and 13 Jbeta primers. The method was immunoSEQ multiplex PCR; TCRdb's version includes in-frame clones alone and lacks a portion of them. The sample holds tens of thousands of clones, 60% to 75% seen once. CDR3 size: 14 residues. After removal of 3 bases from V and 4 bases from J, the junction contained 4 bases not matched to a gene. Germline values: CDR1 LNHNV, CDR2 YYDKDF (reference sequence). This clone was counted between two and nine times. Its matching antigen is unknown. This chain joins TRBV15 and TRBJ2-5; 8 nucleotides align to TRBD2. Sequencing was carried out using PBMCs. This clonotype was sampled from a middle-aged man in good health and CMV-seropositive. The CDR3 nucleotides are TGTGCCACCAGCAGGGGCCGGGGGGGAGAGACCCAGTACTTC. Residues: CATSRGRGGETQYF.